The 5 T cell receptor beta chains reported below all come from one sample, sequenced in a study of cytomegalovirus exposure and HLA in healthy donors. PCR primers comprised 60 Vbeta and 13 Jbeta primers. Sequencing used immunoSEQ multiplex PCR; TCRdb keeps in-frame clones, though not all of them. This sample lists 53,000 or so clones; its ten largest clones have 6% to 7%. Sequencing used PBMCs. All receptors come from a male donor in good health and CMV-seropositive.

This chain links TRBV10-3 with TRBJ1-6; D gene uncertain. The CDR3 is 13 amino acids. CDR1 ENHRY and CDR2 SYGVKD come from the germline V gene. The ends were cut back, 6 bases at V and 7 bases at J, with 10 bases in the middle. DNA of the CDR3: TGTGCCATCAGGGTTAGTGAAAATTCACCCCTCCACTTT. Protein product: CAIRVSENSPLHF.

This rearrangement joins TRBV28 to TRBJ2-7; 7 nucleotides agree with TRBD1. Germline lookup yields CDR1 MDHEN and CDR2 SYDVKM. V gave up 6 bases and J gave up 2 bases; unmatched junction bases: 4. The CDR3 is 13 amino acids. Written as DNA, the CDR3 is TGTGCCAGCAGACCGACAGGGACCTACGAGCAGTACTTC. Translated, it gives CASRPTGTYEQYF. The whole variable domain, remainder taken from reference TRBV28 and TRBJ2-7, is DVKVTQSSRYLVKRTGEKVFLECVQDMDHENMFWYRQDPGLGLRLIYFSYDVKMKEKGDIPEGYSVSREKKERFSLILESASTNQTSMYLCASRPTGTYEQYFGPGTRLTVT.

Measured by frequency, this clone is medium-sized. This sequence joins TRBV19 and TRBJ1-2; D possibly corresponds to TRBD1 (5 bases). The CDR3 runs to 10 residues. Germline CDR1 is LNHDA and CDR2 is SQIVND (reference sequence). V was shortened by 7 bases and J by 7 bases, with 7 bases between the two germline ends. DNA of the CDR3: TGTGCCAGTATGGGGGGTGGCTACACCTTC. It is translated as CASMGGGYTF.

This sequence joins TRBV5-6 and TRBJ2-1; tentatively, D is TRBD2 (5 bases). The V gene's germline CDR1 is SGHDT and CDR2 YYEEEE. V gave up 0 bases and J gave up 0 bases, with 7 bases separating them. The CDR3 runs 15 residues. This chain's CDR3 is CASSLGLNSYNEQFF. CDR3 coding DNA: TGTGCCAGCAGCTTGGGACTAAACTCCTACAATGAGCAGTTCTTC. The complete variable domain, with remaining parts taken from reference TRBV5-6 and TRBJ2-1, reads DAGVTQSPTHLIKTRGQQVTLRCSPKSGHDTVSWYQQALGQGPQFIFQYYEEEERQRGNFPDRFSGHQFPNYSSELNVNALLLGDSALYLCASSLGLNSYNEQFFGPGTRLTVL.

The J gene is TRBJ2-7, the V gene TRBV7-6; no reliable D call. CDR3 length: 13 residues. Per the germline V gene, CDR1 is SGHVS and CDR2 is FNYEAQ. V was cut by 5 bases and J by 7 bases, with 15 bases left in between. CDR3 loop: CASSTFGGGEQYF. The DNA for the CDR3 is TGTGCCAGCAGCACATTCGGCGGTGGAGAGCAGTACTTC.